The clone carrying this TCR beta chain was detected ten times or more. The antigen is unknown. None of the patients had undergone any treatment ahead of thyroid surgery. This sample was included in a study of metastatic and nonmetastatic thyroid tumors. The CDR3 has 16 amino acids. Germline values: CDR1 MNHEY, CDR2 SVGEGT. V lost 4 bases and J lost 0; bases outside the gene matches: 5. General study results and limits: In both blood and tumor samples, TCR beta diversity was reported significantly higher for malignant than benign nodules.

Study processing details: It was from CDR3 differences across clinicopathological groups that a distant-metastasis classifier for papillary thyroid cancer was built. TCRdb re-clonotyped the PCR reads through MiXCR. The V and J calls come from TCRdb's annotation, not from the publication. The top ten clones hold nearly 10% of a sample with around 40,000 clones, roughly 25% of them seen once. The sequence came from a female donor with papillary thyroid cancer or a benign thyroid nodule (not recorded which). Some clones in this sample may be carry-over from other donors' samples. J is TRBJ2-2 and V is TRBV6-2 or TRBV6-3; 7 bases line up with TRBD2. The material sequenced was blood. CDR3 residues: CASSWSGNANTGELFF. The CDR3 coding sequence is TGTGCCAGCAGTTGGAGCGGGAACGCGAACACCGGGGAGCTGTTTTTT.